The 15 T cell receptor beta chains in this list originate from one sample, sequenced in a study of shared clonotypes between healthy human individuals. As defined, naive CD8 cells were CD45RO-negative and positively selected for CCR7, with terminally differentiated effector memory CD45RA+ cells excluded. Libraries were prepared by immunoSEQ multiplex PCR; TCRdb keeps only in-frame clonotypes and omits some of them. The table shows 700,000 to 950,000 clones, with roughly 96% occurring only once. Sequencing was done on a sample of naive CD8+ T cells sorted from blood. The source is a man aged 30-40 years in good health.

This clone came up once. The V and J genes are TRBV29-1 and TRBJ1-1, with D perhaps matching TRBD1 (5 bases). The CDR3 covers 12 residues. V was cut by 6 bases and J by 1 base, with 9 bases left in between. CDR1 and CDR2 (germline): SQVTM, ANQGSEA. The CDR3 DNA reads TGCAGCGTGCCGGACACGAACACTGAAGCTTTCTTT. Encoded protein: CSVPDTNTEAFF. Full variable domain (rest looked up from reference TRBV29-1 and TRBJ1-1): SAVISQKPSRDICQRGTSLTIQCQVDSQVTMMFWYRQQPGQSLTLIATANQGSEATYESGFVIDKFPISRPNLTFSTLTVSNMSPEDSSIYLCSVPDTNTEAFFGQGTRLTVV.

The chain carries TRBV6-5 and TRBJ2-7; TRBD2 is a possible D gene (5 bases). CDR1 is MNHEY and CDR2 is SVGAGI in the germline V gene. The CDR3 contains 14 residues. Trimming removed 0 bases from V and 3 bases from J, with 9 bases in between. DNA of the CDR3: TGTGCCAGCAGTTACTCGTTACGGGACTACGAGCAGTACTTC. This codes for CASSYSLRDYEQYF.

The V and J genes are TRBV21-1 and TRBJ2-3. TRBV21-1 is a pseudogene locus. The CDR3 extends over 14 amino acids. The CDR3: CASSKDSTPDTQYF. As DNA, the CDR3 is TGTGCCAGCAGCAAAGATTCCACGCCAGATACGCAGTATTTT.

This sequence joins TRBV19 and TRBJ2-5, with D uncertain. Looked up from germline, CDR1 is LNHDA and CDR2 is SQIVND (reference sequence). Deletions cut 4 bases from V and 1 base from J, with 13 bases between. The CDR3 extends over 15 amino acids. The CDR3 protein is CASSTAGRVQETQYF. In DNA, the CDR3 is TGTGCCAGTAGTACCGCCGGTCGGGTCCAAGAGACCCAGTACTTC.

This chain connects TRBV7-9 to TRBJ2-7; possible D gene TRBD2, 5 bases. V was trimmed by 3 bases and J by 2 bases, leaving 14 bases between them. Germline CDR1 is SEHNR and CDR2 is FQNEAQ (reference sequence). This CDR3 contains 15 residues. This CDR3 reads CASSFRGPETYEQYF. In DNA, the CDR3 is TGTGCCAGCAGCTTCCGGGGTCCTGAAACCTACGAGCAGTACTTC.

The CDR3 loop reads CASSQMGQGNQPQHF. CDR3 coding DNA: TGCGCCAGCAGCCAGATGGGACAGGGTAATCAGCCCCAGCATTTT. This chain links TRBV4-1 with TRBJ1-5; 9 bases match TRBD1. The CDR3 contains 15 residues. Trimming at V came to 3 bases and at J to 4 bases, leaving 4 bases not matched to a gene. Per the germline V gene, CDR1 is MGHRA and CDR2 is YSYEKL.

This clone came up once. CDR3 bases: TGTGCCAGCAGCTCAAGACAGGGATTAAACACCGGGGAGCTGTTTTTT. Translated: CASSSRQGLNTGELFF. The rearrangement links TRBV7-2 to TRBJ2-2, with TRBD1 identical over 7 bases. There are 16 residues in the CDR3. The junction had 7 bases not matched to a gene; V was cut back by 4 bases and J by 2 bases. Germline lookup yields CDR1 SGHTA and CDR2 FQGNSA.

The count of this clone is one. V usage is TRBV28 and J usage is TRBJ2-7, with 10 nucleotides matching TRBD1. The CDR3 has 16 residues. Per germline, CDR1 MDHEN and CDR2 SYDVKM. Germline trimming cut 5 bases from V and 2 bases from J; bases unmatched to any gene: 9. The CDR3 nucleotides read TGTGCCAGCAGTAACCCCCGGGACAGGGGCACCTACGAGCAGTACTTC. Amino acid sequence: CASSNPRDRGTYEQYF.

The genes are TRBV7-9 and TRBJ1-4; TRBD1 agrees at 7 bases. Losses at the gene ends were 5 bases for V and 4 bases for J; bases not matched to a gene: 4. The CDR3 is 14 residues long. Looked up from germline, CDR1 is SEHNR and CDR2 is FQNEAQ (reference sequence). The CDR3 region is CASSRRDSNEKLFF. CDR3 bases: TGTGCCAGCAGCCGACGGGACAGTAATGAAAAACTGTTTTTT. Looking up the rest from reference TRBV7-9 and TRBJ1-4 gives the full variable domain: DTGVSQNPRHKITKRGQNVTFRCDPISEHNRLYWYRQTLGQGPEFLTYFQNEAQLEKSRLLSDRFSAERPKGSFSTLEIQRTEQGDSAMYLCASSRRDSNEKLFFGSGTQLSVL.

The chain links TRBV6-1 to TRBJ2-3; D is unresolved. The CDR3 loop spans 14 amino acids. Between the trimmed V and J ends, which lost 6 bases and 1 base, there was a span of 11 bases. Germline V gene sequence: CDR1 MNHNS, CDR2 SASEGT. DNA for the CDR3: TGTGCCAGCAGGCGAACCGACGGCACAGATACGCAGTATTTT. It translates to CASRRTDGTDTQYF.

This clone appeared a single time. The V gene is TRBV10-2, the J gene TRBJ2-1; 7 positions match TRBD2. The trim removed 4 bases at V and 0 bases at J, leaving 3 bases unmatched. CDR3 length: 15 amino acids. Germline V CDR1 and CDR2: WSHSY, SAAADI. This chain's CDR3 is CASSVGGSSYNEQFF. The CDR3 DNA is TGCGCCAGCAGTGTCGGCGGGAGCTCCTACAATGAGCAGTTCTTC.

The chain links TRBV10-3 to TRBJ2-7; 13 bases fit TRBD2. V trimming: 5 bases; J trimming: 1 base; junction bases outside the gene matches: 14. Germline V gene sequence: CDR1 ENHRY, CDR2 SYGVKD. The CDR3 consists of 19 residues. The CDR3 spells CAISQGGLAGTQMSYEQYF. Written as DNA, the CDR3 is TGTGCCATCAGTCAGGGGGGACTAGCGGGAACCCAGATGTCCTACGAGCAGTACTTC.

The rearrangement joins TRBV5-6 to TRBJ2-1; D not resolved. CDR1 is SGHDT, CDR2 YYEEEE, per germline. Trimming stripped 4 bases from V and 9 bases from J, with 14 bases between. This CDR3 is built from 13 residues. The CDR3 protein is CASSPPTTVEQFF. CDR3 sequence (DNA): TGTGCCAGCAGCCCCCCTACTACGGTTGAGCAGTTCTTC.

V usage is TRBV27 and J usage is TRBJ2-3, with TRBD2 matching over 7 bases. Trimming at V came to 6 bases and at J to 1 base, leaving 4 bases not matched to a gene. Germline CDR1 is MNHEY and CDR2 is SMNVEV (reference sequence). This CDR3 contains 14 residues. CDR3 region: CASSRGGRTDTQYF. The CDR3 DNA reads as TGTGCCAGCAGCCGCGGGGGACGCACAGATACGCAGTATTTT.

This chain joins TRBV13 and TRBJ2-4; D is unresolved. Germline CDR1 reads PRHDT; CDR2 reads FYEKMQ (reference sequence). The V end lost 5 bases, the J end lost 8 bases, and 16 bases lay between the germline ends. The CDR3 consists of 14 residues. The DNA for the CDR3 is TGTGCCAGCAGCCTTGCAAAGTTGGGGTACATTCAGTACTTC. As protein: CASSLAKLGYIQYF.